This T cell receptor (beta chain) was recovered during a study of T cell responses to AZD1222 COVID-19 vaccine. Study-wide points: In the spike-specific TCR repertoire, nearly half reportedly target unmutated variant regions. Along spike, vaccine-associated CD4 TCRs were found throughout, with dominance at 160-218 and 743-854.

TCRdb keeps only in-frame clones here, not all; method: immunoSEQ multiplex PCR. The table shows under 150,000 clones, with about 90% occurring only once. On this clone itself: The target antigen is unknown.

Per germline, CDR1 SGHTA and CDR2 FQGNSA. The CDR3 runs 15 residues. V trimming: 2 bases; J trimming: 5 bases; junction bases outside the gene matches: 8. The chain uses TRBV7-2 and TRBJ2-5; TRBD1 agrees at 7 bases. This clonotype was sampled from an adult in good health. Sequenced here: peripheral blood, sampled on day 0 of AZD1222 vaccination. The CDR3 bases are TGTGCCAGCAGCTTATCCGGACAGGCGGAGGAGACCCAGTACTTC. Translated, it gives CASSLSGQAEETQYF.